The clone carrying this TCR beta chain was seen a handful of times. The sample comes from a study of spatial heterogeneity in lung cancer. V was clipped by 2 bases and J by 4 bases; unmatched bases: 8. CDR3 length: 16 amino acids. Germline V gene data show CDR1 as MNHEY and CDR2 as SVGEGT. Time point noted: sample taken at primary tumor resection. Unsorted tumor, nontumor lung tissue or cryopreserved PBMC supplied the whole RNA. Each CDR3 protein is one row after TCRdb ran MiXCR on the 5' RACE reads. The table lists about 5,800 distinct CDR3 sequences, approximately 13% of them singletons. The sequencing here drew on normal lung tissue next to the tumor, taken at surgery. The sequence was obtained from a female donor with early-stage non-small cell lung cancer. This chain connects TRBV6-2 or TRBV6-3 to TRBJ1-5; 7 bases match TRBD1. Here the CDR3 DNA reads TGTGCCAGCAGTTACCCCCTACGCAGGGGGAATCAGCCCCAGCATTTT. It codes for CASSYPLRRGNQPQHF.